A selection of T cell receptor beta chains follows, all from one sample in a study of CD8 T cells in Susac syndrome. TCRdb itself ran the immunoSEQ multiplex PCR reads through MiXCR, one entry per CDR3 protein. The table shows approximately 300,000 distinct CDR3 sequences, with around nine tenths occurring only once. The sample taken for sequencing was CD8+ T cells from PBMCs. These receptors were obtained from a human donor with multiple sclerosis. The CDR3 runs from the conserved cysteine through the conserved F or W. The D gene is left open where the match is weak. Some rows mark clone size as missing; the rest say once, few, many or name a class of expanded clone.

V: TRBV12-3/TRBV12-4
size: NA
J: TRBJ2-5
D: NA
DNA: TGTGCCAGCAGCCCTGGGGGGCTGGTGACCCAGTACTTC
CDR3: CASSPGGLVTQYF

V: TRBV4-1
size: NA
J: TRBJ2-7
D: NA
DNA: TGCGCCAGCAGCCAAGTGACAGCTACTTTGAGCTCCTACGAGCAGTACTTC
CDR3: CASSQVTATLSSYEQYF

V: TRBV12-3/TRBV12-4
size: NA
J: TRBJ2-3
D: TRBD2
DNA: TGTGCCAGCAGTACTAGCGGGGTGATTGTATTGGACACAGATACGCAGTATTTT
CDR3: CASSTSGVIVLDTDTQYF

V: TRBV5-1
size: NA
J: TRBJ1-4
D: TRBD1
DNA: TGCGCCAGCAGCCCAAGGGACAGTAGTAATGAAAAACTGTTTTTT
CDR3: CASSPRDSSNEKLFF

V: TRBV7-8
size: once
J: TRBJ2-3
D: TRBD2
DNA: TGTGCCAGCAGCTCTTTGGGACTAGCCGCGACAGATACGCAGTATTTT
CDR3: CASSSLGLAATDTQYF

V: TRBV20-1
size: NA
J: TRBJ2-7
D: NA
DNA: TGCAGTGCTAGGAGGCTGTGGCCTTCCGAGCAGTACTTC
CDR3: CSARRLWPSEQYF

V: TRBV6-2/TRBV6-3
size: once
J: TRBJ2-7
D: NA
DNA: TGTGCCAGCAGTTATTTGGACGGCTACGAGCAGTACTTC
CDR3: CASSYLDGYEQYF

V: TRBV29-1
size: NA
J: TRBJ2-1
D: TRBD2
DNA: TGCAGCGTTGAACCGGGAGGCAATGAGCAGTTCTTC
CDR3: CSVEPGGNEQFF

V: TRBV20-1
size: NA
J: TRBJ2-5
D: TRBD2
DNA: TGCAGTGCTAGAGGCCCTCAGCGGGGGGGAGAAGAGACCCAGTACTTC
CDR3: CSARGPQRGGEETQYF

V: TRBV6-2/TRBV6-3
size: NA
J: TRBJ2-7
D: TRBD1
DNA: TGTGCCAGCATCCAGACGAGACAGGGGGGCTACGAGCAGTACTTC
CDR3: CASIQTRQGGYEQYF

V: TRBV29-1
size: NA
J: TRBJ2-7
D: TRBD2
DNA: TGCAGCGTTGAAGTGAGGACAGGGACTAGCGGGATAGACCCGAACTACGAGCAGTACTTC
CDR3: CSVEVRTGTSGIDPNYEQYF

V: TRBV13
size: NA
J: TRBJ2-6
D: NA
DNA: TGTGCCAGCTCCTCGGTGGGCTCTGGGGCCAACGTCCTGACTTTC
CDR3: CASSSVGSGANVLTF

V: TRBV20-1
size: NA
J: TRBJ2-3
D: TRBD2
DNA: TGCAGTGCTAGAGATGTGCTAGCGGGAGTGTGGGGGGGCACAGATACGCAGTATTTT
CDR3: CSARDVLAGVWGGTDTQYF

V: TRBV7-9
size: NA
J: TRBJ2-2
D: NA
DNA: TGTGCCAGCAGCGGGGTTTCGAACACCGGGGAGCTGTTTTTT
CDR3: CASSGVSNTGELFF

V: TRBV28
size: NA
J: TRBJ1-4
D: TRBD1
DNA: TGTGCCAGCAGTCAATTGGGACAGGGGAGGGAAAAACTGTTTTTT
CDR3: CASSQLGQGREKLFF

V: TRBV18
size: NA
J: TRBJ2-4
D: TRBD2
DNA: TGTGCCAGCTCCCCCTTGTTGGCTAGCGGGGGCCTCAGACTAGCCAAAAACATTCAGTACTTC
CDR3: CASSPLLASGGLRLAKNIQYF

V: TRBV4-1
size: once
J: TRBJ2-7
D: TRBD2
DNA: TGCGCCAGCAGCCAGCAACTAGCGGGAGGGTCCTACGAGCAGTACTTC
CDR3: CASSQQLAGGSYEQYF

V: TRBV28
size: NA
J: TRBJ2-7
D: TRBD2
DNA: TGTGCCAGCAGAAGTAGCGGGGGCCGATACTCCTACGAGCAGTACTTC
CDR3: CASRSSGGRYSYEQYF

V: TRBV9
size: once
J: TRBJ2-7
D: NA
DNA: TGTGCCAGCAGCTCCCGGACGACGTCCGAGCAGTACTTC
CDR3: CASSSRTTSEQYF

V: TRBV2
size: NA
J: TRBJ1-1
D: TRBD1
DNA: TGTGCCAGCAGTGAAACAGGGGAACGGGAAGCTTTCTTT
CDR3: CASSETGEREAFF

V: TRBV7-9
size: NA
J: TRBJ2-5
D: TRBD2
DNA: TGTGCCAGCAGCTTACCGCTAGCGGAAGAGACCCAGTACTTC
CDR3: CASSLPLAEETQYF

V: TRBV6-5
size: NA
J: TRBJ2-1
D: NA
DNA: TGTGCCAGCTCCATACTCTCATCCTACAATGAGCAGTTCTTC
CDR3: CASSILSSYNEQFF

V: TRBV2
size: NA
J: TRBJ2-7
D: NA
DNA: TGTGCCAGCATCGACCGACAGGCGAGCTCCTACGAGCAGTACTTC
CDR3: CASIDRQASSYEQYF

V: TRBV5-6
size: few
J: TRBJ2-5
D: NA
DNA: TGTGCCAGCAGCCTGGACGGGGGATTGGAGACCCAGTACTTC
CDR3: CASSLDGGLETQYF

V: TRBV5-5
size: NA
J: TRBJ2-3
D: TRBD2
DNA: TGTGCCAGCAGCTTGTTAGCGGGGGGGCCGGCCAGCACAGATACGCAGTATTTT
CDR3: CASSLLAGGPASTDTQYF

V: TRBV29-1
size: NA
J: TRBJ2-7
D: TRBD1
DNA: TGCAGCGCCACAGGGGGCGCACGAGGGGAGCAGTACTTC
CDR3: CSATGGARGEQYF

V: TRBV19
size: NA
J: TRBJ2-7
D: TRBD1
DNA: TGTGCCAGTAGTATGGGACAGGGTTTCGGCGAGCAGTACTTC
CDR3: CASSMGQGFGEQYF

V: TRBV6-2/TRBV6-3
size: NA
J: TRBJ2-2
D: TRBD2
DNA: TGTGCCAGCAGTAGACTAGCGGTCACCGGGGAGCTGTTTTTT
CDR3: CASSRLAVTGELFF

V: TRBV28
size: NA
J: TRBJ2-1
D: NA
DNA: TGTGCCAGCAGTGTGTTACAGGGAGGGGACAATGAGCAGTTCTTC
CDR3: CASSVLQGGDNEQFF

V: TRBV18
size: NA
J: TRBJ1-4
D: NA
DNA: TGTGCCAGCTCGCCCGGGGCCGAGCTTAATGAAAAACTGTTTTTT
CDR3: CASSPGAELNEKLFF

V: TRBV7-9
size: few
J: TRBJ2-7
D: NA
DNA: TGTGCCAGCAGCTTAAGGGACGGTACCTACGAGCAGTACTTC
CDR3: CASSLRDGTYEQYF

V: TRBV6-2/TRBV6-3
size: few
J: TRBJ2-1
D: NA
DNA: TGTGCCAGCAGTCTAGCTTCTCTCTACAATGAGCAGTTCTTC
CDR3: CASSLASLYNEQFF

V: TRBV29-1
size: NA
J: TRBJ2-2
D: NA
DNA: TGCAGCGGACAACTAGCGAACACCGGGGAGCTGTTTTTT
CDR3: CSGQLANTGELFF